These 10 T cell receptor beta chains were sequenced from one sample in a study of post-analysis software for immune sequencing data. Study-wide findings and caveats: There were a few TRBV segments more frequent in patients than controls, and TRBV5-6, TRBV5-1 and TRBV20-1 were among them.

Every TCR beta cDNA library bore unique molecular identifiers. A single record per CDR3 protein comes from TCRdb applying MiXCR to the PCR reads. The data show about 460,000 distinct CDR3 sequences, roughly 46% seen once. Their antigen targets remain unknown. Sequencing was done on a sample of blood. The receptors derive from a girl aged 5-17 years with multiple sclerosis.

For this clonotype: A clone one base away is much larger, so this may be a read error. This sequence joins TRBV6-2 or TRBV6-3 and TRBJ2-1; the match to TRBD2 covers 12 bases. Germline V gene data show CDR1 as MNHEY and CDR2 as SVGEGT. CDR3 length equals 13 residues. The CDR3, as DNA: TGTGCCAGCAAACTAGCGGGAGGTCGGGAGCAGATCTTC. It specifies CASKLAGGREQIF.

V usage is TRBV4-1 and J usage is TRBJ2-3; 9 positions agree with TRBD1. The CDR3 has 17 amino acids. V gave up 0 bases and J gave up 1 base; unmatched junction bases: 5. Looked up from germline, CDR1 is MGHRA and CDR2 is YSYEKL. The CDR3 nucleotides read TGCGCCAGCAGCCAAGATCCCTGGGACAGGGGCACAGATACGCAGTATTTT. It codes for CASSQDPWDRGTDTQYF.

The rearrangement links TRBV28 to TRBJ2-5, with TRBD1 identical over 10 bases. In germline, CDR1 is MDHEN, CDR2 SYDVKM. Trimming cost V 3 bases and J 11 bases; bases outside gene matches: 24. This CDR3 contains 19 residues. The CDR3 sequence: CASSFSYLAVGQGYNEQYF. CDR3 nucleotide sequence: TGTGCCAGCAGTTTTAGTTATTTGGCGGTGGGACAGGGGTACAATGAGCAGTACTTC.

The rearrangement links TRBV4-1 to TRBJ2-7, with a weak D call TRBD1 (5 bases). The ends were cut back, 0 bases at V and 0 bases at J, with 15 bases in the middle. Germline V gene data show CDR1 as MGHRA and CDR2 as YSYEKL. This CDR3 has 17 amino acids. The chain's CDR3 is CASSQDPQGWGSYEQYF. CDR3 sequence (DNA): TGCGCCAGCAGCCAAGATCCTCAGGGTTGGGGCTCCTACGAGCAGTACTTC.

The chain joins TRBV20-1 to TRBJ2-5; D gene ambiguous. The V gene lost 2 bases and the J gene lost 7 bases, with 8 bases spanning the gap. Germline loops: CDR1 DFQATT, CDR2 SNEGSKA (reference sequence). This CDR3 is 11 amino acids long. The CDR3 nucleotides read TGCAGTGCTAGACTTCCCGGGACCCAGTACTTC. This encodes CSARLPGTQYF.

The sample holds a few counts of this clonotype. The gene calls are TRBV2 and TRBJ2-7; TRBD1 matches 7 bases. With the DNA end fitting TRBJ2-5 better, the J assignment may be wrong. CDR1 is SNHLY, CDR2 FYNNEI, per germline. The CDR3 contains 14 residues. CDR3: CASSDDRVEETQYF. In nucleotides, the CDR3 is TGTGCCAGCAGCGACGACAGGGTCGAAGAGACCCAGTACTTC.

This clonotype has only a few counts. The chain links TRBV7-9 to TRBJ2-5, with unresolved D. The CDR3 is made up of 12 amino acids. V gave up 2 bases and J gave up 7 bases, with 8 bases separating them. The germline gives CDR1 SEHNR, CDR2 FQNEAQ (reference sequence). The DNA of the CDR3 is TGTGCCAGCAGCTTACCTCGTGGGACCCAGTACTTC. Residues: CASSLPRGTQYF. Variable domain in full (rest from reference TRBV7-9 and TRBJ2-5): DTGVSQNPRHKITKRGQNVTFRCDPISEHNRLYWYRQTLGQGPEFLTYFQNEAQLEKSRLLSDRFSAERPKGSFSTLEIQRTEQGDSAMYLCASSLPRGTQYFGPGTRLLVL.

This clonotype came up a few times. The gene calls are TRBV20-1 and TRBJ1-5; D not resolved. The CDR3 totals 15 residues. The germline V gene has CDR1 DFQATT and CDR2 SNEGSKA (reference sequence). V lost 3 bases and J lost 0, with 12 bases in between. The CDR3 region is CSASLTDYSNQPQHF. The DNA of the CDR3 is TGCAGTGCTAGTCTCACGGACTATAGCAATCAGCCCCAGCATTTT.

Only a few counts were recorded for this clonotype. The chain joins TRBV20-1 to TRBJ2-1, with TRBD2 identical over 7 bases. This CDR3 has 14 residues. V was clipped by 6 bases and J by 0 bases; unmatched bases: 5. Germline lookup yields CDR1 DFQATT and CDR2 SNEGSKA (reference sequence). CDR3: CSARDYPSYNEQFF. The CDR3 bases are TGCAGTGCAAGGGACTATCCCTCCTACAATGAGCAGTTCTTC.

The chain recombines TRBV3-1 with TRBJ1-1, with D perhaps matching TRBD1 (5 bases). Trimming shortened V by 4 bases and J by 3 bases, and 9 bases separated the two germline ends. This CDR3 is built from 13 residues. In germline, CDR1 is LGHDT, CDR2 YNNKEL (reference sequence). The CDR3 coding sequence is TGTGCCAGCAGCCCACAACAGGACACTGAAGCTTTCTTT. This gives the protein CASSPQQDTEAFF.